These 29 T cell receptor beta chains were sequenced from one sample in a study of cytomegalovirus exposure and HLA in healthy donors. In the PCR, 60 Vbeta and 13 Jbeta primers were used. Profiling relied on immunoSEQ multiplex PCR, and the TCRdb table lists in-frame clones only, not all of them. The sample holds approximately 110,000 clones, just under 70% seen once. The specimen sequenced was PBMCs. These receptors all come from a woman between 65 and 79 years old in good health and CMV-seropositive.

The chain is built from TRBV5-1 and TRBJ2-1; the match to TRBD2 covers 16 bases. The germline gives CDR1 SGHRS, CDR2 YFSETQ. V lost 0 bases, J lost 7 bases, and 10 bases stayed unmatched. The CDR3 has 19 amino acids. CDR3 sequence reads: CASSLVGLAGGALRNEQFF. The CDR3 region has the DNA TGCGCCAGCAGCTTGGTGGGACTAGCGGGGGGGGCCTTGAGGAATGAGCAGTTCTTC. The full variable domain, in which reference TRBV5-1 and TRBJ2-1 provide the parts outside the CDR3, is KAGVTQTPRYLIKTRGQQVTLSCSPISGHRSVSWYQQTPGQGLQFLFEYFSETQRNKGNFPGRFSGRQFSNSRSEMNVSTLELGDSALYLCASSLVGLAGGALRNEQFFGPGTRLTVL.

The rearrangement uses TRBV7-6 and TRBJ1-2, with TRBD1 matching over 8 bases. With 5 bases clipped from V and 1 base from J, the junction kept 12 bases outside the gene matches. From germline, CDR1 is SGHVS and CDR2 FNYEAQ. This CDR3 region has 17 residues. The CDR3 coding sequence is TGTGCCAGCAGCCCCCGTTCGGGACAGGAGTTTAACTATGGCTACACCTTC. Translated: CASSPRSGQEFNYGYTF.

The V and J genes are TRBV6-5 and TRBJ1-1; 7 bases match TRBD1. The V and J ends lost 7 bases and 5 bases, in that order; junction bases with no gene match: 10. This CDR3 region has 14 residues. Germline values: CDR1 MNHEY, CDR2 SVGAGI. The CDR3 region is CASNVKGALTEAFF. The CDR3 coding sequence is TGTGCCAGCAATGTTAAGGGGGCGTTAACTGAAGCTTTCTTT.

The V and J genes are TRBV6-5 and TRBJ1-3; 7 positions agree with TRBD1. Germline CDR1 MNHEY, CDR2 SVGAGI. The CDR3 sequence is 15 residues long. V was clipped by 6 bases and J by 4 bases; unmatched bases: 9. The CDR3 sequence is CASSPGQAGGNTIYF. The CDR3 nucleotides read TGTGCCAGCAGCCCCGGACAGGCTGGCGGAAACACCATATATTTT.

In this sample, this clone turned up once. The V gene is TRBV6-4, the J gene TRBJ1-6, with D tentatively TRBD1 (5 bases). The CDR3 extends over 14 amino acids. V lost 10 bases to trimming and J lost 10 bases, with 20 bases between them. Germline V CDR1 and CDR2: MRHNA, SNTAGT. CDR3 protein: CATGLLVRESPLHF. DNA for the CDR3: TGTGCCACCGGATTGTTGGTCAGGGAATCACCCCTCCACTTT.

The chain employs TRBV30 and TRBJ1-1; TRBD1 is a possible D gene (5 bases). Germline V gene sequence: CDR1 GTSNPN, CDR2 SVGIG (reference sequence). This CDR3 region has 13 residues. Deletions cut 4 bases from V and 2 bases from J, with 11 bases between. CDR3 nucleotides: TGTGCCTGGAAATGGACAATAAACACTGAAGCTTTCTTT. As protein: CAWKWTINTEAFF.

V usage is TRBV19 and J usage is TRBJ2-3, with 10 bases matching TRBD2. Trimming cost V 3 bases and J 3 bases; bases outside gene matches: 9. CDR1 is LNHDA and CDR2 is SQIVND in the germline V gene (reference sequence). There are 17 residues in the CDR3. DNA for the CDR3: TGTGCCAGTAGTATTTCGGCTAGCGGGGGATGGACAGATACGCAGTATTTT. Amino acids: CASSISASGGWTDTQYF.

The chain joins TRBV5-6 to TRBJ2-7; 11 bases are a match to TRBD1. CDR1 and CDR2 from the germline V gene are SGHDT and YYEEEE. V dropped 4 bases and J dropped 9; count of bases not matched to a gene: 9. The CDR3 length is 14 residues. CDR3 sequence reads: CASSEDRGQFGQYF. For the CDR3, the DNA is TGTGCCAGCAGCGAGGACAGGGGGCAGTTTGGGCAGTACTTC.

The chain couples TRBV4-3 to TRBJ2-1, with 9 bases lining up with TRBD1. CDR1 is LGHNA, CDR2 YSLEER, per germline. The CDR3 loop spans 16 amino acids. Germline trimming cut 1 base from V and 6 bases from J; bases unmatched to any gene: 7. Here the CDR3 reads CASSQGQGGSFNEQFF. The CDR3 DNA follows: TGCGCCAGCAGCCAAGGACAGGGGGGAAGTTTCAATGAGCAGTTCTTC.

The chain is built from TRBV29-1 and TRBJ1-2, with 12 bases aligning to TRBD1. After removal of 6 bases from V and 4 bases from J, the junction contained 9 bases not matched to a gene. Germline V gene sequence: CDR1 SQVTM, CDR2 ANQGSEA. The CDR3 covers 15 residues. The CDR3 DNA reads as TGCAGCGTCCCGGGACAGGGGGCGCGAGGCTATGGCTACACCTTC. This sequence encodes CSVPGQGARGYGYTF. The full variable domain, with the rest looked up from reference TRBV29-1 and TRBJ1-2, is SAVISQKPSRDICQRGTSLTIQCQVDSQVTMMFWYRQQPGQSLTLIATANQGSEATYESGFVIDKFPISRPNLTFSTLTVSNMSPEDSSIYLCSVPGQGARGYGYTFGSGTRLTVV.

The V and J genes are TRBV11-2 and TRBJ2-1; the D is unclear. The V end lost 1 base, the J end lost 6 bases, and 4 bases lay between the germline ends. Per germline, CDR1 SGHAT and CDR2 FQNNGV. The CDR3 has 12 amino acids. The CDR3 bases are TGTGCCAGCAGCTTAGCGGTCAATGAGCAGTTCTTC. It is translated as CASSLAVNEQFF.

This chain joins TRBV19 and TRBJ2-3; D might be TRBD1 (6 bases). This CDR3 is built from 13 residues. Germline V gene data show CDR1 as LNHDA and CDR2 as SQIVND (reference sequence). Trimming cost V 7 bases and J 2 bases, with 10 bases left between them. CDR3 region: CASNPGDTDTQYF. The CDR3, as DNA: TGTGCCAGTAATCCAGGGGACACAGATACGCAGTATTTT. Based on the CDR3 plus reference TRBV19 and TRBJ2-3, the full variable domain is DGGITQSPKYLFRKEGQNVTLSCEQNLNHDAMYWYRQDPGQGLRLIYYSQIVNDFQKGDIAEGYSVSREKKESFPLTVTSAQKNPTAFYLCASNPGDTDTQYFGPGTRLTVL.

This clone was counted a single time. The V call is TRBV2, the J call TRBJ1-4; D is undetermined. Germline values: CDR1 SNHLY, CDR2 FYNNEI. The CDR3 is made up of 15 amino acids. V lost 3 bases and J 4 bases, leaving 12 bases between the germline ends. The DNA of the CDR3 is TGTGCCAGCAGTGACTGGACGACTAGTAATGAAAAACTGTTTTTT. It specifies CASSDWTTSNEKLFF. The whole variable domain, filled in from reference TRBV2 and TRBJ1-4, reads EPEVTQTPSHQVTQMGQEVILRCVPISNHLYFYWYRQILGQKVEFLVSFYNNEISEKSEIFDDQFSVERPDGSNFTLKIRSTKLEDSAMYFCASSDWTTSNEKLFFGSGTQLSVL.

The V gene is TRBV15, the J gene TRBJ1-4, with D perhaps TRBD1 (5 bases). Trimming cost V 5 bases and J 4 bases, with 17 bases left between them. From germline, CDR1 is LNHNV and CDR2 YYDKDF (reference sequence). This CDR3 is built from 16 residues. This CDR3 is CATSGWYGGGNEKLFF. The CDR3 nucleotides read TGTGCCACCAGCGGTTGGTACGGGGGGGGTAATGAAAAACTGTTTTTT.

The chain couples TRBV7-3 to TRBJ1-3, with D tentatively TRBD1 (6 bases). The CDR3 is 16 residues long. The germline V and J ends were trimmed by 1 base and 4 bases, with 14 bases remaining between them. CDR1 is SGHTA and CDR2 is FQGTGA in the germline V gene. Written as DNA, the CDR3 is TGTGCCAGCAGCTTAATGGATGCAGGGGCGGGAAACACCATATATTTT. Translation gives CASSLMDAGAGNTIYF.

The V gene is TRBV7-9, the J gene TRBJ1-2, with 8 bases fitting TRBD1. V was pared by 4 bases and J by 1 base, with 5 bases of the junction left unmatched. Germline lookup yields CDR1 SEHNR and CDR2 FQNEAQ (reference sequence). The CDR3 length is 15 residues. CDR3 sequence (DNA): TGTGCCAGCAGCTCTGGACAGGGAAGTAACTATGGCTACACCTTC. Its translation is CASSSGQGSNYGYTF.

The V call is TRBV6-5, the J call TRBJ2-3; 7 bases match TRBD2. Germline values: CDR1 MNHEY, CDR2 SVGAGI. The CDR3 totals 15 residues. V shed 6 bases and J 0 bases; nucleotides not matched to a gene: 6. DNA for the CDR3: TGTGCCAGCAGAACAAGCGGGGCTAGCACAGATACGCAGTATTTT. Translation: CASRTSGASTDTQYF.

This chain's CDR3 is CASSQGGSSYNEQFF. The CDR3 nucleotides are TGTGCCAGCAGCCAAGGCGGGAGCTCCTACAATGAGCAGTTCTTC. The chain couples TRBV14 to TRBJ2-1; 7 bases fit TRBD2. The ends lost 1 base at V and 0 bases at J; junction bases unmatched: 0. There are 15 residues in the CDR3. Germline loops: CDR1 SGHDN, CDR2 FVKESK.

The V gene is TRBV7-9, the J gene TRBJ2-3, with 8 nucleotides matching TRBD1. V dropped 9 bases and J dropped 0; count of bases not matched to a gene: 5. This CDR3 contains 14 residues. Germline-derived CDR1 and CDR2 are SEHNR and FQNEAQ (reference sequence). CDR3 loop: CASIRQGSTDTQYF. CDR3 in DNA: TGTGCCAGTATCCGACAGGGGAGCACAGATACGCAGTATTTT.

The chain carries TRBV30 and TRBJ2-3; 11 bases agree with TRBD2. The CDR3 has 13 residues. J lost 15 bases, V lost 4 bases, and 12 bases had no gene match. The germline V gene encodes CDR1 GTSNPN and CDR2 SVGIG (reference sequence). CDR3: CAWTRRTSGGRYF. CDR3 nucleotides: TGTGCCTGGACCCGACGAACTAGCGGGGGACGTTATTTT.

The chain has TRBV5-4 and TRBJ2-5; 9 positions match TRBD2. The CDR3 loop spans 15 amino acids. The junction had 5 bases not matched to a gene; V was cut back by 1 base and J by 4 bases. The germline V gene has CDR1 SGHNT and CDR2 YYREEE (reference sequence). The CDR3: CASSLRRGGGETQYF. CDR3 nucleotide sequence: TGTGCCAGCAGCTTGCGGCGGGGGGGAGGAGAGACCCAGTACTTC.

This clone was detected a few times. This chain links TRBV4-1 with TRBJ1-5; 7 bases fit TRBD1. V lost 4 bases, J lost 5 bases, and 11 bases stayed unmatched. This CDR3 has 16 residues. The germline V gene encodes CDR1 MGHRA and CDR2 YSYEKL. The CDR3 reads CASSRTLDRSDQPQHF. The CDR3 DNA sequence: TGCGCCAGCAGCCGGACCCTGGACAGGAGTGATCAGCCCCAGCATTTT.

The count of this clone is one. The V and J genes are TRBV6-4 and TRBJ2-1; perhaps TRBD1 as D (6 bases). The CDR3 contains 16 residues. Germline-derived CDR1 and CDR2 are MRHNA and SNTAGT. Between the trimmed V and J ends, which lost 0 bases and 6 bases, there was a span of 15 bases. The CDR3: CASSDSGQGFGNEQFF. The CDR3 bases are TGTGCCAGCAGTGACTCGGGACAAGGTTTCGGCAATGAGCAGTTCTTC.

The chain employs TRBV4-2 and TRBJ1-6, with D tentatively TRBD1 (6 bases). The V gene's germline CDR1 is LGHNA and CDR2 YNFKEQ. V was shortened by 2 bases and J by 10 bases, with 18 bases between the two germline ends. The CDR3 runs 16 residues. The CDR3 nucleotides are TGTGCCAGCAGCCAAAGGGAGGGGGGGCAGGGATCACCCCTCCACTTT. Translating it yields CASSQREGGQGSPLHF.

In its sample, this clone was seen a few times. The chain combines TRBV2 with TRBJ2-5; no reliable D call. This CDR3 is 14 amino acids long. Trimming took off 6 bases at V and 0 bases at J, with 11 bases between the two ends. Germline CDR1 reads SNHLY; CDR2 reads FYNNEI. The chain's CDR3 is CASSRRLYQETQYF. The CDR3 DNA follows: TGTGCCAGCAGCCGGAGACTGTACCAAGAGACCCAGTACTTC.

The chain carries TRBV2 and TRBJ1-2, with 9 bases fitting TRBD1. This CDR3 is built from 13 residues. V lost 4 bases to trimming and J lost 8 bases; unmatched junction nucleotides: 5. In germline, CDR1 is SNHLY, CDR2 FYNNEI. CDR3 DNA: TGTGCCAGCAGTGGACGGACAGGGGTGGGCTACACCTTC. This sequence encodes CASSGRTGVGYTF.

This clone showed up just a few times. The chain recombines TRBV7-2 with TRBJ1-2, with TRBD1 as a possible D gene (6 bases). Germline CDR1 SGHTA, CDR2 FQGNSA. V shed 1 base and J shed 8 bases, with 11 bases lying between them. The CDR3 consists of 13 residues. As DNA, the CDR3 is TGTGCCAGCAGCTTAGACAGGGCCTCCGGCTACACCTTC. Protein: CASSLDRASGYTF.

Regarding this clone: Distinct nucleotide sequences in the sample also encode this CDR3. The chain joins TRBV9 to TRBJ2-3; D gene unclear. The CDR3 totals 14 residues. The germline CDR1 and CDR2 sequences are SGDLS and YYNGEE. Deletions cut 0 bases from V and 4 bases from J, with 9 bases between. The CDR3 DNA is TGTGCCAGCAGCGTAGATCTGGCGGCAGATACGCAGTATTTT. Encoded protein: CASSVDLAADTQYF.

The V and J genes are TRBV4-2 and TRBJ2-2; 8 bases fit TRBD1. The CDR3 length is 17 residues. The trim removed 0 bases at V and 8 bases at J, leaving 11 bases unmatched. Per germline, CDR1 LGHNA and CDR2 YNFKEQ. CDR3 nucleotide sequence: TGTGCCAGCAGCCAAGATGGGGACAGGAGCCTTGTTGGGGAGCTGTTTTTT. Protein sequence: CASSQDGDRSLVGELFF.